The 32 T cell receptor beta chains presented below share a single source sample, sequenced in a study of metastatic and nonmetastatic thyroid tumors (dated by TCRdb to the early 2020s). The library was generated by PCR. Sequenced using an Illumina HiSeq 4000. TCRdb took the public reads, trimmed them with fastp at Q25, ran MiXCR for clone calling and kept in-frame beta chains. Recorded for this sample are 25,000 to 35,000 clones; approximately 15% of them occurred a single time. The leading ten clones occupy under 5% of the sample. None of the patients had been given any treatment before thyroid surgery. Material for sequencing was blood. The receptor set was obtained from a female donor with papillary thyroid cancer or a benign thyroid nodule (not recorded which). Some clones in this sample may be carry-over from other donors' samples.

This clone was detected only a few times. A read error may produce the germline difference seen at one junction end. The chain has TRBV12-3 or TRBV12-4 and TRBJ2-7; D unresolved. This CDR3 is 14 amino acids long. The CDR3 is CASSLLWSTYEHYF. CDR3 nucleotide sequence: TGTGCCAGCAGTTTGTTGTGGTCCACCTACGAGCATTACTTC.

V is TRBV11-2 and J is TRBJ1-2; D is undetermined. Germline V gene sequence: CDR1 SGHAT, CDR2 FQNNGV. This CDR3 contains 14 residues. With 2 bases removed from V and 6 bases from J, the gap between germline ends came to 13 bases. CDR3 nucleotides: TGTGCCAGCAGCTTATGGTTGGCAGGCGATGGCTACACCTTC. This sequence encodes CASSLWLAGDGYTF.

This sequence joins TRBV5-1 and TRBJ2-3; D is perhaps TRBD2 (6 bases). CDR1 is SGHRS, CDR2 YFSETQ, per germline. The V end lost 2 bases, the J end lost 6 bases, and 13 bases lay between the germline ends. The CDR3 extends over 14 amino acids. CDR3 sequence reads: CASSFGGSLDTQYF. DNA for the CDR3: TGCGCCAGCAGCTTTGGAGGGTCGCTTGATACGCAGTATTTT.

In this sample, this clone turned up a few times. The V call is TRBV12-3 or TRBV12-4, the J call TRBJ1-2; D remains unclear. The CDR3 spans 11 residues. Trimming removed 4 bases at V and 6 bases at J, with 6 bases between. As DNA, the CDR3 is TGTGCCAGCAGTTCCCGCCATGGCTACACCTTC. Its protein is CASSSRHGYTF.

This clone is classed as medium-sized. This chain links TRBV20-1 with TRBJ2-7, with 8 positions matching TRBD2. The V gene's germline CDR1 is DFQATT and CDR2 SNEGSKA (reference sequence). The length of the CDR3 is 13 residues. V gave up 5 bases and J gave up 2 bases; unmatched junction bases: 5. The CDR3 region is CSAFSGATYEQYF. The CDR3 coding sequence is TGCAGTGCTTTTAGCGGGGCTACCTACGAGCAGTACTTC.

This clone has just a few counts. The chain recombines TRBV6-5 with TRBJ2-2; D is undetermined. There are 15 residues in the CDR3. CDR1 is MNHEY and CDR2 is SVGAGI in the germline V gene. V lost 0 bases, J lost 1 base, and 6 bases lay in between. DNA of the CDR3: TGTGCCAGCAGTTACTCGGACCAGAACACCGGGGAGCTGTTTTTT. It codes for CASSYSDQNTGELFF.

This clone was seen only a few times. The chain is built from TRBV6-2 or TRBV6-3 and TRBJ2-1; 12 positions match TRBD2. Per germline, CDR1 MNHEY and CDR2 SVGEGT. CDR3 length: 17 amino acids. The V gene end was trimmed by 5 bases and the J gene end by 10 bases; junction bases not matched to a gene: 15. This chain's CDR3 is CASSPAPSSGRAREQFF. The CDR3 DNA reads TGTGCCAGCAGTCCGGCTCCTTCTAGCGGGAGGGCCAGGGAGCAGTTCTTC.

This clone was found many times. The genes are TRBV5-1 and TRBJ2-3, with D perhaps TRBD1 or TRBD2 (5 bases each). CDR1 and CDR2 from the germline V gene are SGHRS and YFSETQ. The V and J ends lost 0 bases and 4 bases respectively, with 9 bases between them. This CDR3 is 14 amino acids long. The CDR3 DNA is TGCGCCAGCAGCTTGGATGGGACCCCAGATACGCAGTATTTT. This encodes CASSLDGTPDTQYF.

This clone was found many times. The chain uses TRBV19 and TRBJ2-3, with 8 nucleotides matching TRBD1. Germline V gene lookup returns CDR1 LNHDA and CDR2 SQIVND (reference sequence). The ends lost 5 bases at V and 0 bases at J; junction bases unmatched: 10. The CDR3 is made up of 17 amino acids. The CDR3 sequence: CASSQGAIGTSTDTQYF. The DNA for the CDR3 is TGTGCCAGTAGTCAGGGGGCGATAGGTACTAGCACAGATACGCAGTATTTT.

This clone was counted at least ten times. This chain uses TRBV18 with TRBJ2-7; D unresolved. CDR1 and CDR2 (germline): KGHSH, LQKENI. V was pared by 2 bases and J by 2 bases, with 13 bases between. There are 15 residues in the CDR3. This CDR3 reads CASSPGATKTYEQYF. Here the CDR3 DNA reads TGTGCCAGCTCACCAGGAGCGACCAAAACCTACGAGCAGTACTTC.

This clone was seen many times. The CDR3 DNA reads TGTGCCAGCAGTGTTCCAGGGGCAACAGCGAGGGCACGGAACACTGAAGCTTTCTTT. Translation gives CASSVPGATARARNTEAFF. V gene TRBV2 combines with J gene TRBJ1-1; the D gene is possibly TRBD1 (6 bases). The length of the CDR3 is 19 residues. Germline V CDR1 and CDR2: SNHLY, FYNNEI. V lost 4 bases, J lost 1 base, and 25 bases lay in between.

This clone has more than one count but fewer than ten. J is TRBJ1-2 and V is TRBV28; possibly TRBD1 for D (6 bases). The length of the CDR3 is 15 residues. The germline V gene encodes CDR1 MDHEN and CDR2 SYDVKM. Trimming cost V 5 bases and J 5 bases, with 18 bases left between them. As DNA, the CDR3 is TGTGCCAGCAGTGGGGGCAGAGCCCTGCGGTATGGCTACACCTTC. Translated, it gives CASSGGRALRYGYTF.

Turning to this clone: An end of the junction does not agree with germline; a read error may underlie this. This sequence joins TRBV7-6 and TRBJ2-1, with D perhaps given as TRBD1 or TRBD2 (5 bases each). Germline values: CDR1 SGHVS, CDR2 FNYEAQ. The CDR3 runs 16 residues. CDR3 nucleotides: TGTGCTAGCAGCGCATTTCACCCGGGGACGGACAATGAGCAGTTCTTC. It encodes CASSAFHPGTDNEQFF.

This chain links TRBV19 with TRBJ2-7, with D perhaps being TRBD1 or TRBD2 (5 bases each). Germline assignment: CDR1 LNHDA and CDR2 SQIVND (reference sequence). The CDR3 totals 17 residues. The V end lost 3 bases, the J end lost 2 bases, and 20 bases lay between the germline ends. The CDR3 is CASSMTSTGGVTYEQYF. CDR3 nucleotides: TGTGCCAGTAGTATGACCAGTACAGGAGGAGTAACCTACGAGCAGTACTTC.

This clone was picked up many times. The V call is TRBV24-1, the J call TRBJ1-4; D perhaps matches TRBD1 (6 bases). The V gene's germline CDR1 is KGHDR and CDR2 SFDVKD. The V gene lost 4 bases and the J gene lost 0 bases, with 23 bases spanning the gap. The CDR3 is 20 amino acids. CDR3 in amino acids: CATSDPNRDKRTATNEKLFF. The CDR3 bases are TGTGCCACCAGTGACCCTAACCGGGACAAGAGGACTGCAACTAATGAAAAACTGTTTTTT.

By sample fraction, this clone is medium-sized. The chain is built from TRBV6-6 and TRBJ2-7, with 9 bases lining up with TRBD1. This CDR3 region has 15 residues. V lost 2 bases, J lost 1 base, and 3 bases stayed unmatched. The germline gives CDR1 MNHNY, CDR2 SVGAGI (reference sequence). This CDR3 is CASSYRDRDSYEQYF. The CDR3 DNA reads as TGTGCCAGCAGTTACCGGGACAGGGATTCCTACGAGCAGTACTTC.

This clone was counted many times. V usage is TRBV5-5 and J usage is TRBJ1-6; TRBD1 agrees at 9 bases. CDR3 size: 16 residues. Per the germline V gene, CDR1 is SGHKS and CDR2 is YYEKEE (reference sequence). The J segment lost 8 bases and the V segment lost 4 bases, leaving 10 bases of the junction unmatched. The CDR3 sequence: CASSPLGRTGDSPLHF. The DNA of the CDR3 is TGTGCCAGCAGCCCTCTGGGCAGGACAGGGGATTCACCCCTCCACTTT.

This clone was observed a few times. This sequence joins TRBV28 and TRBJ1-5, with D tentatively TRBD1 (5 bases). Germline V gene lookup returns CDR1 MDHEN and CDR2 SYDVKM. The CDR3 spans 14 residues. Trimming removed 6 bases at V and 6 bases at J, with 15 bases between. CDR3 nucleotide sequence: TGTGCCAGCAGATGCCCAGGGAATCGTCAGCCCCAGCATTTT. It codes for CASRCPGNRQPQHF.

This clone occurred a few times. A read error may explain this, as a much larger clone is one base away. The V call is TRBV2, the J call TRBJ2-5; possible D gene TRBD1, 5 bases. Trimming left V 6 bases short and J 4 bases short, with 12 bases between. CDR1 and CDR2 from the germline V gene are SNHLY and FYNNEI. This CDR3 is built from 13 residues. The CDR3 sequence: CASRSGCGETQYF. DNA for the CDR3: TGTGCCAGCAGATCAGGGTGTGGAGAGACCCAGTACTTC.

This clone was seen at least ten times. The junction differs from germline at one of its ends, possibly a read error. The chain uses TRBV7-2 and TRBJ1-6, with D hard to call. The length of the CDR3 is 15 residues. Looked up from germline, CDR1 is SGHTA and CDR2 is FQGNSA. The CDR3 DNA follows: TGTGCCAGCAGCCTAGCTCGAGGGAATAATTCACCCCTCCACTTT. Translation gives CASSLARGNNSPLHF.

The DNA for the CDR3 is TGTGCCACCGACCGGGACAGGAACACTGAAGCTTTCTTT. Translation gives CATDRDRNTEAFF. The genes are TRBV6-4 and TRBJ1-1, with 7 positions matching TRBD1. From germline, CDR1 is MRHNA and CDR2 SNTAGT. The V gene end was trimmed by 10 bases and the J gene end by 1 base; junction bases not matched to a gene: 6. The CDR3 consists of 13 residues.

The sample holds many counts of this clone. DNA for the CDR3: TGTGCCAGCAGTGACGGAGAGGCATCGAACACCGGGGAGCTGTTTTTT. Translating gives CASSDGEASNTGELFF. V is TRBV6-4 and J is TRBJ2-2; no reliable D call. The CDR3 has 16 residues. The V gene lost 2 bases and the J gene lost 0 bases, with 10 bases spanning the gap. Germline-derived CDR1 and CDR2 are MRHNA and SNTAGT.

Relative to its sample, this clone is medium-sized. The chain links TRBV6-1 to TRBJ1-3, with TRBD1 matching 8 bases. J gave up 0 bases and V 5 bases, and 6 bases lay outside the gene matches. The CDR3 extends over 16 amino acids. In germline, CDR1 is MNHNS, CDR2 SASEGT. The CDR3 protein is CASSRGQGFSGNTIYF. For the CDR3, the DNA is TGTGCCAGCAGTAGAGGACAGGGTTTCTCTGGAAACACCATATATTTT.

This clone was detected a few times. This clone may be a read error of a much larger clone one base away. This specimen includes other DNA sequences encoding the same CDR3. This chain joins TRBV25-1 and TRBJ1-6, with D possibly matching TRBD1 (6 bases). Trimming pared 2 bases from V and 14 bases from J, leaving 19 bases between. The CDR3 loop spans 15 amino acids. Germline V gives CDR1 MGHDK, CDR2 SYGVNS. This CDR3 is CASSEGAGGGETLHF. DNA for the CDR3: TGTGCCAGCAGTGAAGGGGCGGGTGGGGGCGAAACCCTCCACTTT.

The sample holds many counts of this clone. The chain is built from TRBV19 and TRBJ1-1; possible D gene TRBD1, 5 bases. Germline-derived CDR1 and CDR2 are LNHDA and SQIVND (reference sequence). V lost 3 bases, J lost 6 bases, and 11 bases lay in between. The CDR3 covers 13 residues. Written as DNA, the CDR3 is TGTGCCAGTAGTATTTTACGAGGGGCTGAAGCTTTCTTT. Translated, it gives CASSILRGAEAFF.

The sample holds many counts of this clone. The gene calls are TRBV10-2 and TRBJ1-2; D is possibly TRBD1 (6 bases). Germline CDR1 is WSHSY and CDR2 is SAAADI. CDR3 length equals 14 residues. V was clipped by 2 bases and J by 4 bases, with 11 bases between them. CDR3 DNA: TGCGCCAGCAGTGAGATAGGGGGATCCTATGGCTACACCTTC. As protein: CASSEIGGSYGYTF.

By share, this clone ranks as medium-sized. The chain uses TRBV28 and TRBJ2-7; possibly TRBD1 or TRBD2 for D (5 bases each). CDR3 length equals 15 residues. Germline V lookup: CDR1 MDHEN, CDR2 SYDVKM. V was clipped by 3 bases and J by 6 bases, with 18 bases between them. The CDR3 DNA reads TGTGCCAGCAGTTTCTCCGGGACCGGGCCCACCGAGCAGTACTTC. Protein product: CASSFSGTGPTEQYF. Complete variable domain (other parts from reference TRBV28 and TRBJ2-7): DVKVTQSSRYLVKRTGEKVFLECVQDMDHENMFWYRQDPGLGLRLIYFSYDVKMKEKGDIPEGYSVSREKKERFSLILESASTNQTSMYLCASSFSGTGPTEQYFGPGTRLTVT.

This clone was counted many times. The rearrangement joins TRBV9 to TRBJ1-2, with D tentatively TRBD1 (6 bases). The CDR3 has 16 residues. V lost 0 bases, J lost 6 bases, and 18 bases lay in between. The germline V gene has CDR1 SGDLS and CDR2 YYNGEE. CDR3 in DNA: TGTGCCAGCAGCGTAGGTTTGGGGGGCAGTAGAAATGGCTACACCTTC. Translating it yields CASSVGLGGSRNGYTF.

As to this clone: One end of the junction fails to match germline, which may point to a read error. The V gene is TRBV7-6, the J gene TRBJ2-1; D might be TRBD2 (5 bases). CDR1 is SGHVS, CDR2 FNYEAQ, per germline. The CDR3 length is 15 residues. The DNA of the CDR3 is TGTGCCAGCAGCCACCCGACTAAGACCTACAACGAGCAGTCCTTC. It translates to CASSHPTKTYNEQSF.

This chain links TRBV6-1 with TRBJ2-7, with 10 positions matching TRBD2. Germline V CDR1 and CDR2: MNHNS, SASEGT. This CDR3 region has 15 residues. V was clipped by 8 bases and J by 3 bases; unmatched bases: 10. The CDR3 spells CASQFRASGGYEQYF. The CDR3 nucleotides are TGTGCCAGCCAATTTCGGGCTAGCGGGGGCTACGAGCAGTACTTC.

In this sample, this clone turned up many times. The chain links TRBV7-2 to TRBJ2-1; weak D call: TRBD2 (6 bases). CDR1 and CDR2 (germline): SGHTA, FQGNSA. Trimming pared 2 bases from V and 2 bases from J, leaving 13 bases between. The CDR3 spans 16 residues. Written as DNA, the CDR3 is TGTGCCAGCAGCTTAAATGTCTGGGGGGCCTACAATGAGCAGTTCTTC. Translation: CASSLNVWGAYNEQFF. The whole variable domain, filled in from reference TRBV7-2 and TRBJ2-1, reads GAGVSQSPSNKVTEKGKDVELRCDPISGHTALYWYRQSLGQGLEFLIYFQGNSAPDKSGLPSDRFSAERTGGSVSTLTIQRTQQEDSAVYLCASSLNVWGAYNEQFFGPGTRLTVL.

In this sample, this clone turned up many times. At the DNA level, this CDR3 is encoded by other sequences in the same sample as well. The V gene is TRBV4-1, the J gene TRBJ2-5; 10 bases fit TRBD2. CDR3 length: 16 amino acids. The V gene's germline CDR1 is MGHRA and CDR2 YSYEKL. The V segment lost 4 bases and the J segment 4 bases; nucleotides outside the gene matches: 9. CDR3 protein: CASSPQSGGVLETQYF. DNA for the CDR3: TGCGCCAGCAGCCCCCAGAGCGGGGGGGTTTTAGAGACCCAGTACTTC.